These 22 T cell receptor beta chains share one sample of origin, sequenced in a study of CD8+ T cells in alopecia areata. cDNA prepared by RNA extraction and subsequent reverse transcription served as the template for sequencing. Libraries were prepared by immunoSEQ multiplex PCR; TCRdb keeps only in-frame clonotypes and omits some of them. The repertoire holds 110,000 or so clones, with 45% to 65% as singletons. This sample's treatment: oral pan-JAK inhibitor, 5-10 mg twice daily. The specimen was CD4+ T cells sorted from blood, collected at week 24, from a patient treated with tofacitinib. These receptors originate from a human donor with alopecia areata.

The chain combines TRBV30 with TRBJ1-4; no clear D gene. Deletions cut 2 bases from V and 3 bases from J, with 25 bases between. This CDR3 has 19 amino acids. In germline, CDR1 is GTSNPN, CDR2 SVGIG (reference sequence). This CDR3 is CAWSPPGAPGGGSNEKLFF. In DNA form, the CDR3 reads TGTGCCTGGAGTCCCCCCGGTGCCCCCGGAGGTGGTTCTAATGAAAAACTGTTTTTT.

The chain carries TRBV5-4 and TRBJ2-3, with D possibly being TRBD1 (5 bases). The CDR3 runs to 13 residues. The germline gives CDR1 SGHNT, CDR2 YYREEE (reference sequence). Trimming cost V 5 bases and J 4 bases, with 11 bases left between them. CDR3 in amino acids: CASRIRGADTQYF. For the CDR3, the DNA is TGTGCCAGCAGGATAAGGGGCGCAGATACGCAGTATTTT.

In this sample, this clone turned up a few times. The chain links TRBV19 to TRBJ2-1, with D perhaps TRBD1 or TRBD2 (5 bases each). The germline V gene has CDR1 LNHDA and CDR2 SQIVND (reference sequence). V lost 3 bases, J lost 6 bases, and 9 bases lay in between. The CDR3 runs 13 residues. The CDR3 reads CASSIRGTNEQFF. The CDR3, as DNA: TGTGCCAGTAGTATCAGAGGGACCAATGAGCAGTTCTTC.

The chain links TRBV6-5 to TRBJ1-2, with D possibly matching TRBD1 (6 bases). From germline, CDR1 is MNHEY and CDR2 SVGAGI. V gave up 0 bases and J gave up 4 bases, with 15 bases separating them. The CDR3 has 16 amino acids. The DNA of the CDR3 is TGTGCCAGCAGTTACTCGAGTCAGGGGCTGGGCTATGGCTACACCTTC. Translated: CASSYSSQGLGYGYTF.

This clone was found a few times. The chain uses TRBV6-1 and TRBJ1-5; 9 bases are a match to TRBD1. Germline V gives CDR1 MNHNS, CDR2 SASEGT. The CDR3 is made up of 13 amino acids. The trim removed 6 bases at V and 7 bases at J, leaving 4 bases unmatched. The CDR3 here is CASSIDRGQPQHF. The CDR3 DNA reads as TGTGCCAGCAGCATAGACAGGGGGCAGCCCCAGCATTTT.

The V call is TRBV20-1, the J call TRBJ1-4; D gene ambiguous. V was trimmed by 6 bases and J by 6 bases, leaving 8 bases between them. Germline CDR1 and CDR2: DFQATT and SNEGSKA (reference sequence). This CDR3 is 11 amino acids long. CDR3 amino acids: CSASRDEKLFF. The CDR3 DNA sequence: TGCAGTGCGTCACGTGATGAAAAACTGTTTTTT.

The CDR3 bases are TGCGCCAGCAGACCGGGACAGGGACCTGAAGCTTTCTTT. Amino acids: CASRPGQGPEAFF. The genes are TRBV5-1 and TRBJ1-1, with 9 bases matching TRBD1. There are 13 residues in the CDR3. Germline CDR1 reads SGHRS; CDR2 reads YFSETQ. V shed 5 bases, J shed 6 bases, and the junction held 5 bases outside the gene matches.

V is TRBV19 and J is TRBJ2-5; D remains unclear. V lost 3 bases, J lost 7 bases, and 9 bases lay in between. CDR3 size: 12 residues. Germline loops: CDR1 LNHDA, CDR2 SQIVND (reference sequence). CDR3: CASSIIDLTQYF. The CDR3 DNA sequence: TGTGCCAGTAGTATCATCGACTTGACCCAGTACTTC.

The genes are TRBV4-3 and TRBJ2-1; a possible D gene is TRBD2 (6 bases). Germline V gene data show CDR1 as LGHNA and CDR2 as YSLEER. V gave up 3 bases and J gave up 1 base, with 10 bases separating them. This CDR3 region has 15 residues. The CDR3 spells CASSQERASYNEQFF. The CDR3 coding sequence is TGCGCCAGCAGCCAGGAGCGGGCGTCCTACAATGAGCAGTTCTTC.

This clone was recorded a few times. The rearrangement uses TRBV4-1 and TRBJ1-5; 7 bases line up with TRBD1. CDR1 and CDR2 from the germline V gene are MGHRA and YSYEKL. Trimming cost V 3 bases and J 4 bases; bases outside gene matches: 6. The CDR3 has 15 amino acids. CDR3 region: CASSQADRENQPQHF. CDR3 coding DNA: TGCGCCAGCAGCCAGGCCGACAGGGAGAATCAGCCCCAGCATTTT.

The chain uses TRBV29-1 and TRBJ2-1; D is unresolved. CDR1 and CDR2 (germline): SQVTM, ANQGSEA. V dropped 4 bases and J dropped 0 bases, with 7 bases sitting between them. The CDR3 has 13 residues. The DNA of the CDR3 is TGCAGCGTTGTGTATAGCTCCTACAATGAGCAGTTCTTC. Residues: CSVVYSSYNEQFF.

The chain carries TRBV25-1 and TRBJ1-1, with a tentative D call TRBD1 (5 bases). The germline CDR1 and CDR2 sequences are MGHDK and SYGVNS. CDR3 length: 11 residues. V was cut by 10 bases and J by 10 bases, with 16 bases left in between. The CDR3 nucleotides read TGTGCCACCCTCGGGGCCTCGCCAGCTTTCTTT. Translated: CATLGASPAFF.

This clone was recorded only once. The chain couples TRBV4-1 to TRBJ2-6; D is perhaps TRBD1 or TRBD2 (5 bases each). The CDR3 length is 17 residues. With 0 bases removed from V and 2 bases from J, the gap between germline ends came to 11 bases. Looked up from germline, CDR1 is MGHRA and CDR2 is YSYEKL. The CDR3 DNA follows: TGCGCCAGCAGCCAAGAAGGGAGAGGGGCTGGGGCCAACGTCCTGACTTTC. It specifies CASSQEGRGAGANVLTF.

CDR3 sequence: CAIKGTGQSTDTQYF. For the CDR3, the DNA is TGTGCCATCAAAGGTACAGGGCAATCGACAGATACGCAGTATTTT. The V call is TRBV10-3, the J call TRBJ2-3; D perhaps matches TRBD1 (6 bases). The CDR3 loop spans 15 amino acids. Germline loops: CDR1 ENHRY, CDR2 SYGVKD. V lost 7 bases to trimming and J lost 3 bases, with 17 bases between them.

This chain links TRBV5-4 with TRBJ2-2; 8 bases align to TRBD2. V lost 0 bases to trimming and J lost 6 bases; unmatched junction nucleotides: 7. CDR3 length equals 16 residues. Germline V gene data show CDR1 as SGHNT and CDR2 as YYREEE (reference sequence). This CDR3 reads CASSLDAAGVAGELFF. CDR3 nucleotide sequence: TGTGCCAGCAGCTTGGATGCAGCGGGGGTAGCCGGGGAGCTGTTTTTT.

The V gene is TRBV4-3, the J gene TRBJ2-3; maybe TRBD2 (5 bases). Trimming removed 1 base from V and 1 base from J, with 12 bases in between. Germline CDR1 reads LGHNA; CDR2 reads YSLEER. The CDR3 length is 16 residues. This chain's CDR3 is CASSQVSGSGTDTQYF. CDR3 nucleotides: TGCGCCAGCAGCCAAGTTTCCGGTAGCGGCACAGATACGCAGTATTTT.

This chain's CDR3 is CASSPSSGDREQFF. CDR3 coding DNA: TGTGCCAGCTCACCATCTAGCGGGGACAGGGAGCAGTTCTTC. V usage is TRBV18 and J usage is TRBJ2-1; D is possibly TRBD2 (9 bases). This CDR3 has 14 residues. Germline V gives CDR1 KGHSH, CDR2 LQKENI. V dropped 2 bases and J dropped 10 bases, with 15 bases sitting between them.

The V and J genes are TRBV27 and TRBJ1-1, with D unclear. The CDR3 is 14 residues long. Germline loops: CDR1 MNHEY, CDR2 SMNVEV (reference sequence). V lost 5 bases, J lost 1 base, and 11 bases lay in between. CDR3 residues: CASSKVIPNTEAFF. The CDR3, as DNA: TGTGCCAGCAGTAAAGTCATCCCGAACACTGAAGCTTTCTTT.

This chain links TRBV29-1 with TRBJ2-5; a possible D gene is TRBD1 (6 bases). Trimming shortened V by 6 bases and J by 5 bases, and 16 bases separated the two germline ends. The CDR3 consists of 13 residues. Germline loops: CDR1 SQVTM, CDR2 ANQGSEA. The CDR3 protein is CSVIHARGETQYF. Here the CDR3 DNA reads TGCAGCGTCATTCACGCTAGGGGGGAGACCCAGTACTTC.

In its sample, this clone was seen a few times. The chain joins TRBV29-1 to TRBJ1-2, with D possibly matching TRBD1 (6 bases). Germline-derived CDR1 and CDR2 are SQVTM and ANQGSEA. V dropped 0 bases and J dropped 2 bases, with 22 bases sitting between them. CDR3 length: 18 residues. The DNA for the CDR3 is TGCAGCGTTGAAGAGTTGCGGGGGCGATATCCGATAAACTATGGCTACACCTTC. It is translated as CSVEELRGRYPINYGYTF.

The V call is TRBV11-2, the J call TRBJ1-1; no clear D gene. Germline V CDR1 and CDR2: SGHAT, FQNNGV. V was clipped by 2 bases and J by 6 bases, with 13 bases between them. This CDR3 is built from 14 residues. The CDR3 DNA reads as TGTGCCAGCAGCTTACAAAACAGAATCCCTGAAGCTTTCTTT. The encoded protein is CASSLQNRIPEAFF.

The chain joins TRBV7-2 to TRBJ1-2; unclear D gene. The CDR3 is made up of 13 amino acids. Trimming took off 5 bases at V and 5 bases at J, with 12 bases between the two ends. The V gene's germline CDR1 is SGHTA and CDR2 FQGNSA. CDR3 amino acids: CASSPDGQYGYTF. The CDR3 region has the DNA TGTGCCAGCAGCCCGGACGGTCAATATGGCTACACCTTC. The entire variable domain, with the rest obtained from reference TRBV7-2 and TRBJ1-2, is as follows: GAGVSQSPSNKVTEKGKDVELRCDPISGHTALYWYRQSLGQGLEFLIYFQGNSAPDKSGLPSDRFSAERTGGSVSTLTIQRTQQEDSAVYLCASSPDGQYGYTFGSGTRLTVV.